The clone carrying this TCR beta chain has a handful of counts. Antigen: not known. Time point given: persistent/refractory GD, antithyroid drugs over 5 years with positive TRAb. Construction of the TCR library relied on RNA isolated from PBMCs. This record belongs to a study of regulatory T cells in long-lasting Graves disease. Study as a whole: A definition of persistent Graves' disease required over 5 years of antithyroid drugs plus positive TSH receptor antibodies. Study findings and constraints: Newly diagnosed disease favored TRBV20-1 and TRBJ2-1 over persistent disease.

Germline trimming cut 3 bases from V and 0 bases from J; bases unmatched to any gene: 6. The CDR3 extends over 17 amino acids. Germline CDR1 is LNHDA and CDR2 is SQIVND (reference sequence). iRepertoire HTBI primers and Arm-PCR of CDR3 regions built TCR beta libraries. TCRdb called the multiplex PCR reads again in MiXCR, with one record for every CDR3 protein. Of around 430,000 distinct CDR3 sequences in the sample, less than 25% were seen once. The chain employs TRBV19 and TRBJ1-5; TRBD1 aligns across 9 bases. This receptor was taken from a female donor with Graves disease. The material sequenced was peripheral blood mononuclear cells (PBMCs), taken when the disease was refractory, from a patient treated with antithyroid drugs. The CDR3 loop reads CASSIGTGPGSNQPQHF. CDR3 coding DNA: TGTGCCAGTAGTATTGGGACAGGGCCAGGTAGCAATCAGCCCCAGCATTTT. Complete variable domain (other parts from reference TRBV19 and TRBJ1-5): DGGITQSPKYLFRKEGQNVTLSCEQNLNHDAMYWYRQDPGQGLRLIYYSQIVNDFQKGDIAEGYSVSREKKESFPLTVTSAQKNPTAFYLCASSIGTGPGSNQPQHFGDGTRLSIL.